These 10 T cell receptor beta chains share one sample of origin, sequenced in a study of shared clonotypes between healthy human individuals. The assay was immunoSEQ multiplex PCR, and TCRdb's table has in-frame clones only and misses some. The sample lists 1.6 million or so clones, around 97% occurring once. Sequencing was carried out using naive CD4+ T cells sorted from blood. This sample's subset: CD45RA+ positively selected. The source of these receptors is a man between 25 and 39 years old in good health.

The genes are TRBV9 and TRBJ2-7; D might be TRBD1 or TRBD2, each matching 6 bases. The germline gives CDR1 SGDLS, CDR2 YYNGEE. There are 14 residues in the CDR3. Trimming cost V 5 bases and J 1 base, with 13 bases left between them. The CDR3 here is CASSGGTWSYEQYF. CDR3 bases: TGTGCCAGCAGTGGCGGGACATGGTCCTACGAGCAGTACTTC.

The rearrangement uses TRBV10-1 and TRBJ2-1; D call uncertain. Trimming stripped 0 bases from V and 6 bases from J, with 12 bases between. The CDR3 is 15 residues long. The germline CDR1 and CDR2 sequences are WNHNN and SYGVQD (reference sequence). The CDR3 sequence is CASSESVLFPNEQFF. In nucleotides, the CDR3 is TGCGCCAGCAGTGAGTCCGTACTATTTCCCAATGAGCAGTTCTTC.

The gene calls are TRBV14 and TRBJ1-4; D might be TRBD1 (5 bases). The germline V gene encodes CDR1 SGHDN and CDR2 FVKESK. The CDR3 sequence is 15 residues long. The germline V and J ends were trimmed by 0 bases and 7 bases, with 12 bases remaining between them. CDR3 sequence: CASSQDYGASEKLFF. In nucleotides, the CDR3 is TGTGCCAGCAGCCAAGACTACGGGGCGAGTGAAAAACTGTTTTTT.

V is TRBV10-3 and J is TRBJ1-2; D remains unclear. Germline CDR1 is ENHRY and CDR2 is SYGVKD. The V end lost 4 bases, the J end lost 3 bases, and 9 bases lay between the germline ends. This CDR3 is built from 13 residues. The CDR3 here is CAISGNRDYGYTF. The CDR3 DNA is TGTGCCATCAGTGGAAACAGAGACTATGGCTACACCTTC.

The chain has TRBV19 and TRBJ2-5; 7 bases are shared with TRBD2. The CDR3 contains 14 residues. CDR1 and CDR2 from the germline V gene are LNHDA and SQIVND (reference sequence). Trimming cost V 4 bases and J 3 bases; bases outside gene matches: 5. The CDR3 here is CASSKVAGEETQYF. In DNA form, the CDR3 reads TGTGCCAGTAGTAAGGTCGCGGGAGAAGAGACCCAGTACTTC.

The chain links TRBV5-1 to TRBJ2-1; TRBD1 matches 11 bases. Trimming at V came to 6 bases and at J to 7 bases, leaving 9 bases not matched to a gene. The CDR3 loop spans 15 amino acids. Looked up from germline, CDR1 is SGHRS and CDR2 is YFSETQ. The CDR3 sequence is CASTGQGANFNEQFF. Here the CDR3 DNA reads TGCGCCAGCACCGGACAGGGGGCAAATTTTAATGAGCAGTTCTTC.

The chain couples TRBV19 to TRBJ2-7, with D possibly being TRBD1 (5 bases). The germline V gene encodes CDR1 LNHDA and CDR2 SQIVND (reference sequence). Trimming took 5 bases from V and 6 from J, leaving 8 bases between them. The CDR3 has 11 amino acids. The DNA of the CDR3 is TGTGCCAGTAGTTTCACAGGCGAGCAGTACTTC. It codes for CASSFTGEQYF.

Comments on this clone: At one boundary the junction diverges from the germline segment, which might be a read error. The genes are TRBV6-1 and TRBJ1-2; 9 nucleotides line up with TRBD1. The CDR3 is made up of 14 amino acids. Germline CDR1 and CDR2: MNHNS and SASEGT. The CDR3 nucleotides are TGTGCCAGCACGGTTTTGGGGGACAGGGCTGGATTTGCCTTC. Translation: CASTVLGDRAGFAF.

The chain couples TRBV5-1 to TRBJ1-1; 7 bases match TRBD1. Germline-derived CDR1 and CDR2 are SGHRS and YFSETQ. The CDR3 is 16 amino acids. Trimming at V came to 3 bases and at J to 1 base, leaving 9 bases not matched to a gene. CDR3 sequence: CASSSTGSGRNTEAFF. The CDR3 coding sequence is TGCGCCAGCAGCTCGACAGGGTCGGGGCGGAACACTGAAGCTTTCTTT.

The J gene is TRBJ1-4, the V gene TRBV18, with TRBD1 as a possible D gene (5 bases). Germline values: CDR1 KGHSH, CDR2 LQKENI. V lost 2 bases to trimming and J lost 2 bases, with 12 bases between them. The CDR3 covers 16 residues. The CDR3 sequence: CASSPFGGGTNEKLFF. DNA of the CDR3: TGTGCCAGCTCACCATTCGGCGGGGGGACTAATGAAAAACTGTTTTTT. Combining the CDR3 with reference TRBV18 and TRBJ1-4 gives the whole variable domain NAGVMQNPRHLVRRRGQEARLRCSPMKGHSHVYWYRQLPEEGLKFMVYLQKENIIDESGMPKERFSAEFPKEGPSILRIQQVVRGDSAAYFCASSPFGGGTNEKLFFGSGTQLSVL.